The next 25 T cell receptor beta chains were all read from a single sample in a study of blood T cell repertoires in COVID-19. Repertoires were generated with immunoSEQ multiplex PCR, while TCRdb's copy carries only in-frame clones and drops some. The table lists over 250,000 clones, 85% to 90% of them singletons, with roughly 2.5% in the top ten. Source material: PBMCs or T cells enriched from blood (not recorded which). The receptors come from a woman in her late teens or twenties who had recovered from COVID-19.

CDR3: CASSIEETGGAATDTQYF. The CDR3 DNA reads TGTGCCAGTAGTATCGAAGAGACCGGGGGGGCAGCCACAGATACGCAGTATTTT. This chain joins TRBV19 and TRBJ2-3; the match to TRBD2 covers 8 bases. Germline CDR1 and CDR2: LNHDA and SQIVND (reference sequence). With V trimmed by 3 bases and J by 2 bases, 13 bases remained unmatched. CDR3 size: 18 residues.

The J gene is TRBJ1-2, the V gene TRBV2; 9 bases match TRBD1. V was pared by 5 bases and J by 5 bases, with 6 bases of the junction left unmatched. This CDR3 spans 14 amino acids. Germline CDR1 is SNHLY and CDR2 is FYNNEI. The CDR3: CASSQQGAGYGYTF. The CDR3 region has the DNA TGTGCCAGCAGTCAACAGGGGGCTGGGTATGGCTACACCTTC.

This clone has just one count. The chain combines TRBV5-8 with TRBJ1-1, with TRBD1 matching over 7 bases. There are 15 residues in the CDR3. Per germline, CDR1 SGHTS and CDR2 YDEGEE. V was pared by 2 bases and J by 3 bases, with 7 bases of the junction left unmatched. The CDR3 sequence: CASSLQGTGYTEAFF. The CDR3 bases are TGTGCCAGCAGCTTACAGGGGACGGGGTACACTGAAGCTTTCTTT.

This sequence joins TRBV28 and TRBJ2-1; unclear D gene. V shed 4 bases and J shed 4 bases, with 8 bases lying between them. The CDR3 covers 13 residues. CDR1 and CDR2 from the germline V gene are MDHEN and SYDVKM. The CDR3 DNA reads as TGTGCCAGCAGTTCCAGGTCGTACAATGAGCAGTTCTTC. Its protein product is CASSSRSYNEQFF. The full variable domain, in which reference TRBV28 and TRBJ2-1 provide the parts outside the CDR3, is DVKVTQSSRYLVKRTGEKVFLECVQDMDHENMFWYRQDPGLGLRLIYFSYDVKMKEKGDIPEGYSVSREKKERFSLILESASTNQTSMYLCASSSRSYNEQFFGPGTRLTVL.

The CDR3 sequence: CASSQTDRGQTQYF. CDR3 DNA sequence: TGTGCCAGCAGTCAGACGGACAGGGGTCAGACCCAGTACTTC. The chain is built from TRBV6-5 and TRBJ2-5; TRBD1 aligns across 9 bases. This CDR3 is 14 amino acids long. Germline loops: CDR1 MNHEY, CDR2 SVGAGI. J gave up 6 bases and V 5 bases, and 7 bases lay outside the gene matches.

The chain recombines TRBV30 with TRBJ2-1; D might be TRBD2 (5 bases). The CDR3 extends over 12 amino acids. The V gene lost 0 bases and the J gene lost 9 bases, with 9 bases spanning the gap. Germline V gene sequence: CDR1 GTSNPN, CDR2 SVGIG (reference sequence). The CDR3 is CAWSVREGEQFF. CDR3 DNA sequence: TGTGCCTGGAGTGTACGTGAGGGTGAGCAGTTCTTC.

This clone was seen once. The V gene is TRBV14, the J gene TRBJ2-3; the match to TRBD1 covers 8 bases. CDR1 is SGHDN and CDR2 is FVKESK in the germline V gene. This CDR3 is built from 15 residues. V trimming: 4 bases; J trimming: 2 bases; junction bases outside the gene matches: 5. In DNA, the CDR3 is TGTGCCAGCAGCCCGCAGGGGGCTTCCACAGATACGCAGTATTTT. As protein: CASSPQGASTDTQYF.

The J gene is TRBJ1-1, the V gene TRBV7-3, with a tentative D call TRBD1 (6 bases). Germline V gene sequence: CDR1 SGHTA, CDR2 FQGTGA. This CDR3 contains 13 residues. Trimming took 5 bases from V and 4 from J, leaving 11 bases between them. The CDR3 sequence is CASSPLGGTEAFF. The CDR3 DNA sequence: TGTGCCAGCAGCCCATTAGGGGGCACTGAAGCTTTCTTT.

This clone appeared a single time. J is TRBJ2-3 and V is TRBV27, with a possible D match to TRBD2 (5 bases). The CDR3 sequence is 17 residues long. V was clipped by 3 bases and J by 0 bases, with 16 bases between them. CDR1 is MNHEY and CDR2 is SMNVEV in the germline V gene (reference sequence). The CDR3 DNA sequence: TGTGCCAGCAGTTTCCTCTCCGGGATTCCCAGCACAGATACGCAGTATTTT. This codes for CASSFLSGIPSTDTQYF.

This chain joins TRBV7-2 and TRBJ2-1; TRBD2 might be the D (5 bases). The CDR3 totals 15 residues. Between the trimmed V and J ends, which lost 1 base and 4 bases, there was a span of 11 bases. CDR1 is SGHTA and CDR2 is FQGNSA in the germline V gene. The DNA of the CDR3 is TGTGCCAGCAGCTTAGGGACTCGAGATTACAATGAGCAGTTCTTC. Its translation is CASSLGTRDYNEQFF.

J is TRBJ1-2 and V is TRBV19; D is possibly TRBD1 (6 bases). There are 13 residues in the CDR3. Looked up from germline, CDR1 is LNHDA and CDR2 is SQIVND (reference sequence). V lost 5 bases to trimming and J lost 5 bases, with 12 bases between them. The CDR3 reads CASSQQGIYGYTF. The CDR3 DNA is TGTGCCAGTAGTCAACAGGGCATATATGGCTACACCTTC. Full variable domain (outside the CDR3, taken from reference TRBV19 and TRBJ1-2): DGGITQSPKYLFRKEGQNVTLSCEQNLNHDAMYWYRQDPGQGLRLIYYSQIVNDFQKGDIAEGYSVSREKKESFPLTVTSAQKNPTAFYLCASSQQGIYGYTFGSGTRLTVV.

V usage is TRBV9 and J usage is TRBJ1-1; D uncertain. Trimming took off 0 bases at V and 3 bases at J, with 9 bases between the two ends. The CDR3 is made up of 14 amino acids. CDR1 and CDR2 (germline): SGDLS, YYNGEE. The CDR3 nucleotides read TGTGCCAGCAGCGTAGTGAAGAGTTACACTGAAGCTTTCTTT. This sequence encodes CASSVVKSYTEAFF.

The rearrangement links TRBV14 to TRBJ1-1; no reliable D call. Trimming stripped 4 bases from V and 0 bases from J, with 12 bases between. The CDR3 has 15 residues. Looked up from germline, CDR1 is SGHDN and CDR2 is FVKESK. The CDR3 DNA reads TGTGCCAGCAGCCCGGACGGACTTTTGAACACTGAAGCTTTCTTT. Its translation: CASSPDGLLNTEAFF.

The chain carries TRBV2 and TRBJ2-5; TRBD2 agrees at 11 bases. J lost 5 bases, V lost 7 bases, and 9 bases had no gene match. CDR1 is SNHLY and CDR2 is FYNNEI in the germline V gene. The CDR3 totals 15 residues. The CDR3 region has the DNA TGTGCCAGCAAATGGTCTAGCGGGGGGTCGGAGACCCAGTACTTC. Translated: CASKWSSGGSETQYF.

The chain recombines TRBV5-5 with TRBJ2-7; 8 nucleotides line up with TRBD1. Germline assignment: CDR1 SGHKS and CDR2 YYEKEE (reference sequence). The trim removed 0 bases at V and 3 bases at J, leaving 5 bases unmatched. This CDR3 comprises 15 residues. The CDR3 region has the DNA TGTGCCAGCAGCTTGGCAGGACAGGGTGTCTACGAGCAGTACTTC. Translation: CASSLAGQGVYEQYF.

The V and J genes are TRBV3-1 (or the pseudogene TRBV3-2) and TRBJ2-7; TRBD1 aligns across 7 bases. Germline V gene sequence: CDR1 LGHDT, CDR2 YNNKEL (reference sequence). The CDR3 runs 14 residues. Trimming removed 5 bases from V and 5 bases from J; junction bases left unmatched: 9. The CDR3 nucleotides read TGTGCCAGCAGCACCCGACAGGGTACCCACGAGCAGTACTTC. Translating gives CASSTRQGTHEQYF.

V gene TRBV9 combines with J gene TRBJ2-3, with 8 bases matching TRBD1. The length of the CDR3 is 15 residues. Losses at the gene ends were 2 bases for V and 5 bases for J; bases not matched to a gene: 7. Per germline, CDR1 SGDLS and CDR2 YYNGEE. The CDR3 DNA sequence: TGTGCCAGCAGCGTTCAGGGGGCGAGTGTAGATACGCAGTATTTT. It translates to CASSVQGASVDTQYF.

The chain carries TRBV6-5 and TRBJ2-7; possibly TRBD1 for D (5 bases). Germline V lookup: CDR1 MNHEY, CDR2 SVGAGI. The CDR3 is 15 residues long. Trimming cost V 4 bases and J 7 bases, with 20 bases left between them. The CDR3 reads CASSSPPVGRGEQYF. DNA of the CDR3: TGTGCCAGCAGTTCCCCCCCCGTGGGGCGTGGAGAGCAGTACTTC.

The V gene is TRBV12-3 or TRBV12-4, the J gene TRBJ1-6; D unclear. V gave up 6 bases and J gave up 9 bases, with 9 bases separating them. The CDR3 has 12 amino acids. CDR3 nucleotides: TGTGCCAGCAGGCTGACTGTTTCACCCCTCCACTTT. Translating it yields CASRLTVSPLHF.

Written as DNA, the CDR3 is TGTGCCAGCAGCTTACGGGTTGCAGGGTTGGACTATGGCTACACCTTC. Protein: CASSLRVAGLDYGYTF. V is TRBV7-3 and J is TRBJ1-2, with D maybe TRBD1 (5 bases). Trimming cost V 2 bases and J 3 bases, with 16 bases left between them. The germline CDR1 and CDR2 sequences are SGHTA and FQGTGA. The CDR3 sequence is 16 residues long.

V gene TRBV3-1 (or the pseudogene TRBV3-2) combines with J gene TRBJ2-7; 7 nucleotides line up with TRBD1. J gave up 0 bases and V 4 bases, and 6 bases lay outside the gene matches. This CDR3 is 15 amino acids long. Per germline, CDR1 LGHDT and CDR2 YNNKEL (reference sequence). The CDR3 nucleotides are TGTGCCAGCAGCCCGGGACAGTCGCGCTCCTACGAGCAGTACTTC. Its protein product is CASSPGQSRSYEQYF.

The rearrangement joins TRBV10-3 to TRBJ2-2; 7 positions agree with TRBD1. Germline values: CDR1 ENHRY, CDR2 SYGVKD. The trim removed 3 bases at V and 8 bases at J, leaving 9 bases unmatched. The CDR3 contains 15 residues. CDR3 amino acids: CAISDGRQGPGELFF. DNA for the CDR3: TGTGCCATCAGTGATGGGAGACAGGGCCCGGGGGAGCTGTTTTTT.

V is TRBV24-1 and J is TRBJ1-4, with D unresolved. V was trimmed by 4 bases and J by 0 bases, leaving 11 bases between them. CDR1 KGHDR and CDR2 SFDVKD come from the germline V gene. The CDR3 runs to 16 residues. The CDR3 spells CATSENRDPTNEKLFF. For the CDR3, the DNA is TGTGCCACCAGTGAGAACCGGGATCCAACTAATGAAAAACTGTTTTTT.

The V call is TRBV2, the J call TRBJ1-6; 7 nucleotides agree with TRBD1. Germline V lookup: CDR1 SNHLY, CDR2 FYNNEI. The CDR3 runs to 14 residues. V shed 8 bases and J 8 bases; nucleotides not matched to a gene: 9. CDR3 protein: CASRDRRLDSPLHF. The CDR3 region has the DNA TGTGCCAGCCGGGACAGACGTCTCGATTCACCCCTCCACTTT.

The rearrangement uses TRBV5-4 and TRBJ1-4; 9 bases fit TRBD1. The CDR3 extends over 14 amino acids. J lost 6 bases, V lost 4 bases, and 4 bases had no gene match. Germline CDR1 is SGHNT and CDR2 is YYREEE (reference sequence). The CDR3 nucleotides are TGTGCCAGCAGCGCCCGGGACAGGGATGAAAAACTGTTTTTT. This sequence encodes CASSARDRDEKLFF.